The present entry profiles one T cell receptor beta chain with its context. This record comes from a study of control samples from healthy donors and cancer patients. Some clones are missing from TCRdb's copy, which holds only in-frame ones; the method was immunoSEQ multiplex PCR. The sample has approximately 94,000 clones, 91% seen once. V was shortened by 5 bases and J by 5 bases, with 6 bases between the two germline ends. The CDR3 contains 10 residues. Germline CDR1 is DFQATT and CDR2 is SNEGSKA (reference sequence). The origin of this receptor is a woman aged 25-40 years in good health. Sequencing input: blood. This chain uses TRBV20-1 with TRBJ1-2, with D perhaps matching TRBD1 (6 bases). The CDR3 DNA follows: TGCAGTGCTCAGGGGTATGGCTACACCTTC. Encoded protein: CSAQGYGYTF.